The 9 T cell receptor beta chains below all came from one sample that was sequenced in a study of cytomegalovirus exposure and HLA in healthy donors. Use of 60 Vbeta and 13 Jbeta primers characterized the PCR. This table comes from immunoSEQ multiplex PCR, and its TCRdb copy is limited to in-frame clones, with some not included. The repertoire has roughly 130,000 clones, roughly 80% of them found once; the top ten carry about 11%. Sequencing input: PBMCs. The receptors shown here come from a male donor in good health and CMV-seropositive.

The chain has TRBV28 and TRBJ2-2; a weak D match, TRBD1 (6 bases). The CDR3 contains 15 residues. Trimming cost V 6 bases and J 2 bases, with 13 bases left between them. Germline CDR1 reads MDHEN; CDR2 reads SYDVKM. Here the CDR3 reads CASSTWDTNTGELFF. The CDR3 nucleotides read TGTGCCAGCAGCACCTGGGACACTAACACCGGGGAGCTGTTTTTT.

The chain joins TRBV5-6 to TRBJ2-2; D may be TRBD2 (5 bases). Trimming cost V 9 bases and J 5 bases, with 14 bases left between them. The CDR3 has 13 residues. CDR1 and CDR2 (germline): SGHDT, YYEEEE. The CDR3 region is CATNGPGTGELFF. In DNA form, the CDR3 reads TGTGCCACCAATGGTCCGGGGACCGGGGAGCTGTTTTTT.

This chain connects TRBV11-2 to TRBJ2-5, with TRBD2 matching over 7 bases. Trimming removed 0 bases from V and 1 base from J; junction bases left unmatched: 8. CDR3 size: 17 residues. Germline-derived CDR1 and CDR2 are SGHAT and FQNNGV. CDR3: CASSLEEGTIFQETQYF. The CDR3 DNA reads TGTGCCAGCAGCTTAGAAGAGGGGACTATCTTCCAAGAGACCCAGTACTTC.

The rearrangement joins TRBV5-1 to TRBJ2-7; a possible D gene is TRBD2 (6 bases). The CDR3 is 12 residues long. Looked up from germline, CDR1 is SGHRS and CDR2 is YFSETQ. Trimming stripped 5 bases from V and 3 bases from J, with 9 bases between. The CDR3 spells CASRQEGYEQYF. The DNA of the CDR3 is TGCGCCAGCAGGCAGGAGGGCTACGAGCAGTACTTC.

The genes are TRBV5-1 and TRBJ1-1; 9 nucleotides line up with TRBD1. V gave up 3 bases and J gave up 1 base; unmatched junction bases: 10. CDR3 length: 17 amino acids. CDR1 and CDR2 from the germline V gene are SGHRS and YFSETQ. As DNA, the CDR3 is TGCGCCAGCAGCTGGGGGGGACAGGGAGCCGGGAACACTGAAGCTTTCTTT. This translates into CASSWGGQGAGNTEAFF.

V and J are TRBV7-2 and TRBJ2-5, with 7 bases fitting TRBD1. The V and J ends lost 5 bases and 5 bases, in that order; junction bases with no gene match: 14. This CDR3 contains 16 residues. Germline-derived CDR1 and CDR2 are SGHTA and FQGNSA. The chain's CDR3 is CASSPALGGQKETQYF. CDR3 nucleotides: TGTGCCAGCAGCCCCGCATTAGGGGGACAGAAGGAGACCCAGTACTTC.

This chain uses TRBV9 with TRBJ2-7; D uncertain. Germline V CDR1 and CDR2: SGDLS, YYNGEE. Between the trimmed V and J ends, which lost 3 bases and 4 bases, there was a span of 5 bases. The CDR3 runs to 11 residues. The CDR3 DNA is TGTGCCAGCAGCGCCTCGTACGAGCAGTACTTC. Translated, it gives CASSASYEQYF.

This rearrangement joins TRBV6-5 to TRBJ2-7; tentatively, D is TRBD2 (6 bases). Germline lookup yields CDR1 MNHEY and CDR2 SVGAGI. The CDR3 spans 15 residues. Trimming took 9 bases from V and 1 from J, leaving 19 bases between them. CDR3 sequence: CASSLRGKGSYEQYF. DNA of the CDR3: TGTGCCAGTTCCTTGCGGGGAAAAGGTTCCTACGAGCAGTACTTC.

This chain connects TRBV5-1 to TRBJ2-3; TRBD1 might be the D (5 bases). In germline, CDR1 is SGHRS, CDR2 YFSETQ. V was shortened by 4 bases and J by 2 bases, with 20 bases between the two germline ends. The length of the CDR3 is 17 residues. CDR3 protein: CASSPPSKGWDTDTQYF. The CDR3, as DNA: TGCGCCAGCAGCCCCCCCTCCAAGGGGTGGGACACAGATACGCAGTATTTT. Full variable domain (remainder filled in from reference TRBV5-1 and TRBJ2-3): KAGVTQTPRYLIKTRGQQVTLSCSPISGHRSVSWYQQTPGQGLQFLFEYFSETQRNKGNFPGRFSGRQFSNSRSEMNVSTLELGDSALYLCASSPPSKGWDTDTQYFGPGTRLTVL.